This T cell receptor (beta chain) was identified in a study of T cell responses to AZD1222 COVID-19 vaccine. CDR1 is SEHNR, CDR2 FQNEAQ, per germline (reference sequence). The CDR3 contains 14 residues. Trimming took 6 bases from V and 6 from J, leaving 17 bases between them. The repertoire was sequenced with immunoSEQ multiplex PCR; TCRdb's copy has only in-frame clones and lacks some. The sample has around 140,000 clones; about nine tenths are singletons. Points on this clone: Its antigen is currently unknown.

Study findings and constraints: The donors showed a predominance of white British ancestry and of females, with possible underestimation of clonal diversity. Repertoire samples came only from after the peak T cell response. Vaccine-associated CD4 TCRs spanned spike, dominant at 160-218 and 743-854.

Source: peripheral blood, taken on day 0 of AZD1222 vaccination. The TCR sequence derives from an adult in good health. The genes are TRBV7-9 and TRBJ1-2; D is possibly TRBD1 (6 bases). The CDR3: CASRNTGLGDGYTF. For the CDR3, the DNA is TGTGCCAGCAGGAACACAGGGTTGGGGGATGGCTACACCTTC.